The rows below give T cell receptor beta chains drawn from one sample of a study of response to subunit inactivated influenza vaccine. One entry per CDR3 protein, called by TCRdb with MiXCR from the RT-PCR reads. The sample records 500,000 to 600,000 distinct CDR3 sequences, 7.6% being singletons. The input for sequencing was PBMCs from blood, taken roughly 24 months after vaccination. The receptor set was obtained from a man between 50 and 70 years old who received an inactivated influenza vaccine. CDR3s include the opening cysteine and the closing phenylalanine or tryptophan. D genes are given only for firm matches. Size is stated for part of the rows, as once, few or many counts, or as a class when the clone is expanded.

v_gene	abundance	len	j_gene	d_gene	CDR3aa	CDR3nt
TRBV20-1	NA	14	TRBJ2-2	NA	CSARRGMATGELFF	TGCAGTGCCCGCCGGGGGATGGCCACCGGGGAGCTGTTTTTT
TRBV6-1	few	16	TRBJ1-1	TRBD1	CASSTGGQSPSVEAFF	TGTGCCAGCAGTACAGGGGGACAGTCCCCTAGTGTTGAAGCTTTCTTT
TRBV7-3	few	15	TRBJ2-3	NA	CASSSDGGSTDTQYF	TGTGCCAGCAGCAGCGACGGGGGAAGCACAGATACGCAGTATTTT
TRBV10-2	many	18	TRBJ2-3	NA	CASSEERFPTTSTDTQYF	TGCGCCAGCAGTGAGGAAAGGTTTCCAACGACTAGCACAGATACGCAGTATTTT
TRBV7-2	many	15	TRBJ1-5	NA	CASSLDGYGNQPQHF	TGTGCCAGCAGCTTAGATGGGTATGGTAATCAGCCCCAGCATTTT
TRBV11-2	NA	13	TRBJ1-4	NA	CASSEAGNEKLFF	TGTGCCAGCAGCGAGGCCGGGAATGAAAAACTGTTTTTT
TRBV7-2	few	19	TRBJ2-2	TRBD2	CASSLAWTSGASNTGELFF	TGTGCCAGCAGCTTAGCCTGGACTAGCGGGGCCTCGAACACCGGGGAGCTGTTTTTT
TRBV5-1	NA	16	TRBJ2-3	TRBD2	CASSPSLAGSTDTQYF	TGCGCCAGCAGCCCGAGCTTAGCGGGTAGCACAGATACGCAGTATTTT
TRBV7-2	many	13	TRBJ2-3	NA	CASSFPKGVPQYF	TGTGCCAGCAGCTTTCCCAAGGGCGTGCCGCAGTATTTT
TRBV4-1	few	15	TRBJ2-7	TRBD2	CASSQRAGGLYEQYF	TGCGCCAGCAGCCAGCGAGCGGGGGGCCTTTACGAGCAGTACTTC
TRBV12-3/TRBV12-4	many	17	TRBJ2-3	TRBD2	CASSLGLAGGVADTQYF	TGTGCCAGCAGCCTAGGACTAGCGGGGGGAGTAGCAGATACGCAGTATTTT
TRBV27	NA	14	TRBJ2-7	TRBD2	CASSSSTSGYEQYF	TGTGCCAGCAGTTCATCGACTAGCGGGTACGAGCAGTACTTC
TRBV9	NA	15	TRBJ2-1	TRBD1	CASSVVAEQGAVLFF	TGTGCCAGCAGCGTAGTAGCGGAACAGGGGGCGGTTCTGTTCTTC
TRBV7-6	many	13	TRBJ2-2	NA	CASSLDGPGELFF	TGTGCCAGCAGCTTGGACGGACCCGGGGAGCTGTTTTTT
TRBV5-1	NA	13	TRBJ2-3	NA	CASSLEVTDTQYF	TGCGCCAGCAGCTTGGAAGTCACAGATACGCAGTATTTT
TRBV5-1	many	15	TRBJ2-5	NA	CASSRGLFGQETQYF	TGCGCCAGCAGCCGGGGACTTTTCGGTCAAGAGACCCAGTACTTC
TRBV11-1	few	17	TRBJ1-2	NA	CASSLGPPPDGDYGYTF	TGTGCCAGCAGCTTAGGGCCCCCGCCAGACGGCGACTATGGCTACACCTTC
TRBV4-2	NA	17	TRBJ2-3	TRBD1	CASSQDRARDRRTTQYF	TGTGCCAGCAGCCAAGATCGGGCCCGGGACAGGAGGACCACGCAGTATTTT
TRBV15	NA	14	TRBJ1-1	NA	CATSRDWVNTEAFF	TGTGCCACCAGCAGAGATTGGGTGAACACTGAAGCTTTCTTT
TRBV5-1	NA	15	TRBJ1-2	NA	CASSLTPGGLEGYTF	TGCGCCAGCAGCTTGACACCTGGGGGGCTAGAAGGCTACACCTTC
TRBV6-1	many	13	TRBJ2-1	TRBD1	CASSTRDRGREFF	TGTGCCAGCAGTACCCGGGACAGGGGAAGAGAGTTCTTC
TRBV19	NA	14	TRBJ1-2	TRBD1	CASNTGGADYGYTF	TGTGCCAGTAATACAGGGGGCGCTGACTATGGCTACACCTTC
TRBV20-1	NA	16	TRBJ2-7	TRBD2	CSARDILAAPSYEQYF	TGCAGTGCTAGAGATATACTAGCGGCCCCCTCCTACGAGCAGTACTTC
TRBV7-2	many	15	TRBJ2-1	TRBD2	CASSLATSYYNEQFF	TGTGCCAGCAGCTTAGCGACTAGCTACTACAATGAGCAGTTCTTC
TRBV5-1	NA	15	TRBJ1-6	NA	CASSLDWGVNSPLHF	TGCGCCAGCAGCTTGGATTGGGGTGTTAATTCACCCCTCCACTTT
TRBV24-1	many	11	TRBJ2-2	NA	CATRNTGELFF	TGTGCCACCCGGAACACCGGGGAGCTGTTTTTT
TRBV20-1	few	13	TRBJ2-7	TRBD1	CSARETGAYEQYF	TGCAGTGCTAGAGAAACAGGGGCCTACGAGCAGTACTTC
TRBV29-1	many	12	TRBJ2-7	NA	CSVEDGTYEQYF	TGCAGCGTTGAAGATGGTACCTACGAGCAGTACTTC
TRBV5-5	many	16	TRBJ2-1	NA	CASSLEAETMNNEQFF	TGTGCCAGCAGCTTGGAGGCGGAGACCATGAACAATGAGCAGTTCTTC
TRBV20-1	NA	14	TRBJ2-1	TRBD1	CSVPGQGSYNEQFF	TGCAGTGTTCCGGGACAGGGCTCCTACAATGAGCAGTTCTTC
TRBV19	few	15	TRBJ1-2	TRBD1	CASSNRDRIPAGYTF	TGTGCCAGTAGTAACCGGGACAGGATCCCAGCAGGCTACACCTTC
TRBV7-2	many	16	TRBJ1-2	TRBD1	CASSSRDRGPRQGYTF	TGTGCCAGCAGCAGCCGGGACAGGGGGCCTCGACAAGGCTACACCTTC
TRBV20-1	few	14	TRBJ2-2	NA	CSARYRGGTGELFF	TGCAGTGCTAGATACAGGGGAGGCACCGGGGAGCTGTTTTTT
TRBV7-2	few	12	TRBJ2-1	NA	CASSLRINEQFF	TGTGCCAGCAGCCTCAGAATCAATGAGCAGTTCTTC
TRBV27	NA	14	TRBJ2-2	TRBD2	CASIGAGRSGELFF	TGTGCCAGTATCGGAGCGGGGAGGTCCGGGGAGCTGTTTTTT
TRBV3-1	many	16	TRBJ2-7	TRBD2	CASSRAGTKSSYEQYF	TGTGCCAGCAGCCGAGCCGGGACTAAGAGCTCCTACGAGCAGTACTTC
TRBV12-3/TRBV12-4	few	18	TRBJ1-5	TRBD1	CASSLGRGQGGGNQPQHF	TGTGCCAGCAGTTTGGGGAGGGGGCAGGGAGGGGGCAATCAGCCCCAGCATTTT
TRBV29-1	few	14	TRBJ2-3	TRBD1	CSVEPQGAADTQYF	TGCAGCGTTGAACCACAGGGGGCAGCAGATACGCAGTATTTT
TRBV4-3	NA	16	TRBJ2-3	TRBD2	CASSQQLAGGMDTQYF	TGCGCCAGCAGCCAACAGCTAGCGGGAGGTATGGATACGCAGTATTTT
TRBV19	many	13	TRBJ2-7	NA	CASSIRDTYEQYF	TGTGCCAGTAGTATAAGGGATACCTACGAGCAGTACTTC
TRBV10-3	NA	13	TRBJ2-3	NA	CAIRETGPGVQYF	TGTGCCATCAGGGAAACTGGCCCGGGGGTGCAGTATTTT
TRBV7-9	many	17	TRBJ2-1	TRBD1	CASSQSLGQGKYNEQFF	TGTGCCAGCAGCCAAAGCTTGGGACAGGGAAAATACAATGAGCAGTTCTTC
TRBV4-3	many	14	TRBJ1-6	TRBD1	CASSRGGARSPLHF	TGCGCCAGCAGCCGAGGGGGCGCTCGCTCACCCCTCCACTTT
TRBV27	many	15	TRBJ2-3	TRBD2	CASRGSGGRGDTQYF	TGTGCCAGCAGAGGGTCCGGCGGGAGGGGAGATACGCAGTATTTT
TRBV6-5	few	16	TRBJ2-5	TRBD1	CASSYVQGAAIETQYF	TGTGCCAGCAGTTATGTACAGGGGGCAGCGATAGAGACCCAGTACTTC